The 30 T cell receptor beta chains presented below share a single source sample, sequenced in a study of PD-1 and CTLA-4 blockade in melanoma. The table came from immunoSEQ multiplex PCR; TCRdb's copy has only in-frame clones and leaves some out. The profile shows 31,000 or so clones, 88% of them singletons. This specimen was CD8+ T cells from peripheral blood, taken from a patient given anti-PD-1 treatment. The receptors were sampled from a human donor with melanoma.

The J gene is TRBJ2-7, the V gene TRBV6-5; D call uncertain. The CDR3 spans 12 residues. The germline V and J ends were trimmed by 2 bases and 3 bases, with 5 bases remaining between them. Germline V CDR1 and CDR2: MNHEY, SVGAGI. CDR3: CASSYRDYEQYF. Here the CDR3 DNA reads TGTGCCAGCAGTTACAGAGACTACGAGCAGTACTTC.

This chain connects TRBV10-3 to TRBJ1-2; no clear D. CDR3 size: 13 residues. Per the germline V gene, CDR1 is ENHRY and CDR2 is SYGVKD. V was clipped by 6 bases and J by 6 bases, with 14 bases between them. In DNA form, the CDR3 reads TGTGCCATCAGCGACGAGTCTCACCATGGCTACACCTTC. It translates to CAISDESHHGYTF.

This clone was seen once. J is TRBJ1-1 and V is TRBV27; D may be TRBD1 (6 bases). V was shortened by 5 bases and J by 4 bases, with 14 bases between the two germline ends. Germline-derived CDR1 and CDR2 are MNHEY and SMNVEV (reference sequence). The CDR3 sequence is 14 residues long. CDR3 nucleotide sequence: TGTGCCAGCAGTCCTTCCCCAGGGGCCACTGAAGCTTTCTTT. The encoded protein is CASSPSPGATEAFF.

The J gene is TRBJ2-3, the V gene TRBV7-9; TRBD1 matches at 9 bases. Germline-derived CDR1 and CDR2 are SEHNR and FQNEAQ (reference sequence). This CDR3 has 16 residues. Trimming at V came to 5 bases and at J to 0 bases, leaving 6 bases not matched to a gene. The CDR3 sequence: CASSPRGTGSTDTQYF. In nucleotides, the CDR3 is TGTGCCAGCAGCCCCCGAGGGACAGGGAGCACAGATACGCAGTATTTT.

This chain joins TRBV6-6 and TRBJ2-5; 7 bases fit TRBD1. With V trimmed by 4 bases and J by 5 bases, 7 bases remained unmatched. Germline assignment: CDR1 MNHNY and CDR2 SVGAGI (reference sequence). This CDR3 has 14 amino acids. The CDR3 DNA reads TGTGCCAGCAGTTTTACAGGGGCGCAGGAGACCCAGTACTTC. Its translation: CASSFTGAQETQYF.

The chain carries TRBV9 and TRBJ2-3; tentative D call: TRBD2 (7 bases). CDR1 and CDR2 from the germline V gene are SGDLS and YYNGEE. CDR3 length equals 15 residues. V lost 4 bases and J 5 bases, leaving 17 bases between the germline ends. The CDR3 here is CASSPWGGQKDTQYF. CDR3 nucleotides: TGTGCCAGCAGCCCCTGGGGGGGGCAGAAAGATACGCAGTATTTT.

This clone turned up a few times. The chain has TRBV5-6 and TRBJ2-7, with 7 bases lining up with TRBD1. The CDR3 spans 15 residues. V lost 0 bases and J lost 2; bases outside the gene matches: 5. Germline V gene sequence: CDR1 SGHDT, CDR2 YYEEEE. Here the CDR3 DNA reads TGTGCCAGCAGCTTGGAGACAGGGAAACCCTACGAGCAGTACTTC. Its translation is CASSLETGKPYEQYF.

This chain joins TRBV28 and TRBJ1-5; 7 bases are shared with TRBD1. J gave up 2 bases and V 3 bases, and 4 bases lay outside the gene matches. Germline V gene data show CDR1 as MDHEN and CDR2 as SYDVKM. The CDR3 totals 15 residues. In nucleotides, the CDR3 is TGTGCCAGCAGTTTCCCTGGACAGGGCAATCAGCCCCAGCATTTT. Its protein product is CASSFPGQGNQPQHF. The full variable domain, with the rest looked up from reference TRBV28 and TRBJ1-5, is DVKVTQSSRYLVKRTGEKVFLECVQDMDHENMFWYRQDPGLGLRLIYFSYDVKMKEKGDIPEGYSVSREKKERFSLILESASTNQTSMYLCASSFPGQGNQPQHFGDGTRLSIL.

The J gene is TRBJ2-5, the V gene TRBV15; 10 nucleotides match TRBD2. V lost 0 bases to trimming and J lost 5 bases; unmatched junction nucleotides: 15. Germline lookup yields CDR1 LNHNV and CDR2 YYDKDF (reference sequence). This CDR3 has 19 residues. The CDR3 is CATSRDLASGGLPGETQYF. The CDR3, as DNA: TGTGCCACCAGCAGAGATCTGGCTAGCGGGGGTCTGCCCGGGGAGACCCAGTACTTC.

V is TRBV30 and J is TRBJ2-6; TRBD1 matches 8 bases. In germline, CDR1 is GTSNPN, CDR2 SVGIG (reference sequence). The CDR3 runs to 14 residues. V gave up 5 bases and J gave up 4 bases; unmatched junction bases: 4. The CDR3 is CAWGQGSGANVLTF. In nucleotides, the CDR3 is TGTGCCTGGGGACAGGGATCAGGGGCCAACGTCCTGACTTTC.

The chain has TRBV11-2 and TRBJ1-1; 7 positions agree with TRBD1. The CDR3 runs to 19 residues. V trimming: 3 bases; J trimming: 3 bases; junction bases outside the gene matches: 19. Germline CDR1 SGHAT, CDR2 FQNNGV. CDR3 amino acids: CASSLGTGTENTGDTEAFF. The CDR3, as DNA: TGTGCCAGCAGCTTGGGGACCGGGACAGAAAACACGGGGGACACTGAAGCTTTCTTT.

DNA for the CDR3: TGTGCCAGCAGCTCCCGGAGGGGCGGGACCGGGGAGCTGTTTTTT. This sequence encodes CASSSRRGGTGELFF. The chain is built from TRBV7-3 and TRBJ2-2; D is perhaps TRBD2 (6 bases). Between the trimmed V and J ends, which lost 4 bases and 5 bases, there was a span of 14 bases. CDR1 is SGHTA, CDR2 FQGTGA, per germline. CDR3 length: 15 residues.

Here the CDR3 DNA reads TGTGCCAGCAGTTACAGTTCTGGGGCTGGAAACACCATATATTTT. Translation gives CASSYSSGAGNTIYF. This chain connects TRBV6-5 to TRBJ1-3; D is uncertain. CDR3 length equals 15 residues. Germline V lookup: CDR1 MNHEY, CDR2 SVGAGI. With 2 bases removed from V and 2 bases from J, the gap between germline ends came to 10 bases.

The rearrangement uses TRBV6-6 and TRBJ2-5, with D possibly TRBD1 on 7 matching bases. The length of the CDR3 is 14 residues. Trimming took 6 bases from V and 5 from J, leaving 16 bases between them. The germline CDR1 and CDR2 sequences are MNHNY and SVGAGI (reference sequence). Here the CDR3 DNA reads TGTGCCAGCAGATACGGAGGGGGCAGGGAGACCCAGTACTTC. Its translation is CASRYGGGRETQYF.

The genes are TRBV30 and TRBJ2-7, with 9 bases that match TRBD1. The CDR3 runs 16 residues. Unmatched junction bases numbered 9, after V lost 1 base and J lost 2 bases. CDR1 is GTSNPN and CDR2 is SVGIG in the germline V gene (reference sequence). CDR3 amino acids: CAWSGQQGAKAYEQYF. In DNA form, the CDR3 reads TGTGCCTGGAGTGGACAACAGGGGGCCAAAGCCTACGAGCAGTACTTC. Full variable domain (missing parts from reference TRBV30 and TRBJ2-7): SQTIHQWPATLVQPVGSPLSLECTVEGTSNPNLYWYRQAAGRGLQLLFYSVGIGQISSEVPQNLSASRPQDRQFILSSKKLLLSDSGFYLCAWSGQQGAKAYEQYFGPGTRLTVT.

The rearrangement uses TRBV15 and TRBJ1-2, with a tentative D call TRBD1 (6 bases). Per germline, CDR1 LNHNV and CDR2 YYDKDF (reference sequence). The CDR3 spans 13 residues. Trimming took 5 bases from V and 7 from J, leaving 14 bases between them. The CDR3 reads CATSVGGQRGYTF. In nucleotides, the CDR3 is TGTGCCACCAGCGTTGGAGGACAGCGTGGCTACACCTTC.

V is TRBV7-7 and J is TRBJ2-1; TRBD2 matches at 15 bases. The CDR3 covers 19 residues. CDR1 is SSHAT, CDR2 FNYEAQ, per germline (reference sequence). V lost 5 bases, J lost 0 bases, and 8 bases stayed unmatched. CDR3 bases: TGTGCCAGCAGCCCCGGGACTAGCGGGGGGCTCACCTCCTACAATGAGCAGTTCTTC. Translating it yields CASSPGTSGGLTSYNEQFF.

The count of this clone is one. The chain is built from TRBV10-3 and TRBJ2-7; maybe TRBD1 (6 bases). Looked up from germline, CDR1 is ENHRY and CDR2 is SYGVKD. The CDR3 runs to 14 residues. V lost 6 bases and J 5 bases, leaving 17 bases between the germline ends. CDR3 loop: CAISLQGPRDEQYF. In DNA, the CDR3 is TGTGCCATCAGCTTACAGGGCCCTCGGGACGAGCAGTACTTC.

V usage is TRBV5-4 and J usage is TRBJ2-1; D is perhaps TRBD1 (5 bases). Trimming left V 0 bases short and J 5 bases short, with 9 bases between. In germline, CDR1 is SGHNT, CDR2 YYREEE (reference sequence). The CDR3 runs to 14 residues. The CDR3 sequence: CASSLVAGNNEQFF. The DNA of the CDR3 is TGTGCCAGCAGCTTGGTGGCAGGGAACAATGAGCAGTTCTTC.

The V and J genes are TRBV24-1 and TRBJ2-1; 10 positions match TRBD2. In germline, CDR1 is KGHDR, CDR2 SFDVKD. CDR3 size: 13 residues. Germline trimming cut 8 bases from V and 9 bases from J; bases unmatched to any gene: 6. CDR3 loop: CATTSSGGPEQFF. CDR3 nucleotide sequence: TGTGCCACCACTAGTAGCGGGGGGCCTGAGCAGTTCTTC.

The chain couples TRBV6-5 to TRBJ1-2; the match to TRBD1 covers 8 bases. The CDR3 loop spans 15 amino acids. Unmatched junction bases numbered 9, after V lost 6 bases and J lost 3 bases. Germline V gene lookup returns CDR1 MNHEY and CDR2 SVGAGI. CDR3 residues: CASRRAGGEDYGYTF. CDR3 nucleotide sequence: TGTGCCAGCAGGCGGGCAGGGGGCGAGGACTATGGCTACACCTTC.

V gene TRBV3-1 (or the pseudogene TRBV3-2) combines with J gene TRBJ2-5; TRBD2 is a possible D gene (6 bases). With 2 bases removed from V and 1 base from J, the gap between germline ends came to 14 bases. The CDR3 consists of 16 residues. Germline lookup yields CDR1 LGHDT and CDR2 YNNKEL (reference sequence). In DNA form, the CDR3 reads TGTGCCAGCAGCCAACCGTTGACTAGTCGCCAAGAGACCCAGTACTTC. Protein: CASSQPLTSRQETQYF.

This clone was recorded once. V and J are TRBV7-6 and TRBJ2-1, with D possibly matching TRBD1 (6 bases). V lost 2 bases, J lost 0 bases, and 8 bases lay in between. From germline, CDR1 is SGHVS and CDR2 FNYEAQ. This CDR3 has 15 residues. The CDR3 reads CASSLTDSSYNEQFF. The CDR3 coding sequence is TGTGCCAGCAGCTTAACGGACAGCTCCTACAATGAGCAGTTCTTC.

The chain carries TRBV5-1 and TRBJ1-5, with a possible D match to TRBD1 (5 bases). V was cut by 4 bases and J by 0 bases, with 17 bases left in between. This CDR3 comprises 17 residues. CDR1 and CDR2 (germline): SGHRS, YFSETQ. The CDR3 region is CASSLGPPGYSNQPQHF. CDR3 DNA: TGCGCCAGCAGCCTGGGACCCCCAGGGTATAGCAATCAGCCCCAGCATTTT.

The rearrangement links TRBV24-1 to TRBJ1-1, with a possible D match to TRBD1 (5 bases). V lost 4 bases and J lost 3, with 20 bases in between. The CDR3 consists of 17 residues. The V gene's germline CDR1 is KGHDR and CDR2 SFDVKD. The CDR3 sequence is CATSERDRTPTYTEAFF. CDR3 coding DNA: TGTGCCACCAGTGAAAGAGACAGAACCCCTACCTACACTGAAGCTTTCTTT.

The V gene is TRBV14, the J gene TRBJ1-1, with no clear D. Germline V gives CDR1 SGHDN, CDR2 FVKESK. The length of the CDR3 is 16 residues. V was cut by 1 base and J by 3 bases, with 15 bases left in between. CDR3 nucleotide sequence: TGTGCCAGCAGCCAAGTGGGGAGCGGGAGGGACACTGAAGCTTTCTTT. Translated: CASSQVGSGRDTEAFF.

The chain carries TRBV27 and TRBJ2-3; D is unclear. Germline CDR1 is MNHEY and CDR2 is SMNVEV (reference sequence). There are 15 residues in the CDR3. With 5 bases removed from V and 2 bases from J, the gap between germline ends came to 14 bases. DNA for the CDR3: TGTGCCAGCAGTCCCCTGGCGTCAGCCACAGATACGCAGTATTTT. It is translated as CASSPLASATDTQYF.

The chain recombines TRBV7-9 with TRBJ1-2; 11 bases match TRBD1. The CDR3 totals 14 residues. Unmatched junction bases numbered 6, after V lost 4 bases and J lost 8 bases. Per the germline V gene, CDR1 is SEHNR and CDR2 is FQNEAQ (reference sequence). CDR3 sequence reads: CASSSSGQGAGYTF. The CDR3 DNA is TGTGCCAGCAGCTCGTCCGGACAGGGGGCGGGCTACACCTTC.

V and J are TRBV5-1 and TRBJ2-1, with 9 bases identical to TRBD1. This CDR3 spans 15 amino acids. V dropped 4 bases and J dropped 2; count of bases not matched to a gene: 4. CDR1 and CDR2 from the germline V gene are SGHRS and YFSETQ. Written as DNA, the CDR3 is TGCGCCAGCAGCCCGGACAGGGGAACCTACAATGAGCAGTTCTTC. It codes for CASSPDRGTYNEQFF.

This clone appeared a single time. The V gene is TRBV5-1, the J gene TRBJ2-1; D remains ambiguous. V lost 1 base, J lost 10 bases, and 12 bases lay in between. Germline V lookup: CDR1 SGHRS, CDR2 YFSETQ. CDR3 size: 13 residues. The CDR3 DNA reads TGCGCCAGCAGCTTGTCTGCGCCCGGGGAGCAGTTCTTC. Protein product: CASSLSAPGEQFF.